The 11 T cell receptor beta chains listed next were all sequenced from one sample in a study of T-cell memory formation after mild COVID-19 (dated by TCRdb to the early 2020s). Library generation was performed with 5' RACE. Sequencing was carried out with an Illumina NovaSeq 6000. The public reads were reprocessed in TCRdb via fastp at Q25 and MiXCR, keeping in-frame beta chains. Here each entry gathers all rows of one CDR3 protein and keeps the most common genes and DNA. Recorded for this sample are about 340,000 distinct CDR3 sequences; about 15% of them occurred a single time. The ten largest clones add up to 22% of the sample. Sequenced input: PBMCs or a T cell subset sorted from them (not recorded which). These receptor sequences come from a man between 18 and 29 years old who had mild COVID-19 (a few samples of this study predate the infection). The sample titles of this study are shuffled in the database, so cell type and time point are left out; the donor was told from shared clones.

V gene TRBV6-6 combines with J gene TRBJ1-2, with D tentatively TRBD1 (5 bases). CDR1 and CDR2 from the germline V gene are MNHNY and SVGAGI (reference sequence). With 0 bases removed from V and 3 bases from J, the gap between germline ends came to 20 bases. CDR3 length: 18 amino acids. CDR3 region: CASSYSKGAIGRYYGYTF. The CDR3 DNA reads as TGTGCCAGCAGTTACTCGAAAGGGGCGATAGGGAGATACTATGGCTACACCTTC.

This clonotype has just a few counts. CDR3 region: CSVVVNSNTEAFF. The CDR3 coding sequence is TGCAGCGTTGTGGTCAATTCAAACACTGAAGCTTTCTTT. The rearrangement uses TRBV29-1 and TRBJ1-1; D not certain. This CDR3 has 13 residues. In germline, CDR1 is SQVTM, CDR2 ANQGSEA. The V end was cut by 4 bases, the J end by 2 bases, with 11 bases between.

V is TRBV4-2 and J is TRBJ2-2; 7 bases agree with TRBD2. CDR1 LGHNA and CDR2 YNFKEQ come from the germline V gene. Losses at the gene ends were 0 bases for V and 4 bases for J; bases not matched to a gene: 5. The CDR3 is made up of 16 amino acids. CDR3 sequence: CASSQDGPGGTGELFF. DNA of the CDR3: TGTGCCAGCAGCCAAGATGGCCCGGGGGGCACCGGGGAGCTGTTTTTT.

A few counts support this clonotype. The rearrangement uses TRBV5-1 and TRBJ2-5; possibly TRBD2 for D (5 bases). The CDR3 length is 14 residues. V shed 2 bases and J shed 5 bases, with 13 bases lying between them. Per germline, CDR1 SGHRS and CDR2 YFSETQ. The CDR3, as DNA: TGCGCCAGCAGCTTAACCCCCTCGGGGGAGACCCAGTACTTC. Its translation is CASSLTPSGETQYF.

The chain combines TRBV5-1 with TRBJ1-6; D is unclear. The CDR3 has 14 amino acids. In germline, CDR1 is SGHRS, CDR2 YFSETQ. V was shortened by 0 bases and J by 8 bases, with 9 bases between the two germline ends. The CDR3 loop is CASSLAVRYSPLHF. In DNA form, the CDR3 reads TGCGCCAGCAGCTTGGCGGTCCGATATTCACCCCTCCACTTT.

This clonotype was observed a handful of times. The DNA for the CDR3 is TGCGCCAGCAGCTTGGGACCGGGACAGGGATACACCATATATTTT. This codes for CASSLGPGQGYTIYF. The V call is TRBV5-1, the J call TRBJ1-3; 9 positions match TRBD1. The ends lost 0 bases at V and 8 bases at J; junction bases unmatched: 6. The CDR3 totals 15 residues. The germline gives CDR1 SGHRS, CDR2 YFSETQ.

This clonotype was seen a few times. The V gene is TRBV5-6, the J gene TRBJ1-2, with a weak D call TRBD1 (5 bases). Trimming took off 4 bases at V and 0 bases at J, with 16 bases between the two ends. The CDR3 loop spans 16 amino acids. The V gene's germline CDR1 is SGHDT and CDR2 YYEEEE. This chain's CDR3 is CASSLLGREANYGYTF. The CDR3 DNA sequence: TGTGCCAGCAGCCTTTTGGGCAGGGAAGCTAACTATGGCTACACCTTC.

This clonotype was recorded a few times. The chain recombines TRBV20-1 with TRBJ2-1; D call uncertain. Deletions cut 0 bases from V and 5 bases from J, with 8 bases between. CDR1 DFQATT and CDR2 SNEGSKA come from the germline V gene (reference sequence). The length of the CDR3 is 13 residues. The CDR3 bases are TGCAGTGCTAGAGATCGGCAGGACAATGAGCAGTTCTTC. Its translation: CSARDRQDNEQFF.

This clonotype was counted a few times. The J gene is TRBJ1-3, the V gene TRBV4-1; unclear D gene. The germline V and J ends were trimmed by 5 bases and 9 bases, with 20 bases remaining between them. This CDR3 has 15 amino acids. Germline lookup yields CDR1 MGHRA and CDR2 YSYEKL. This CDR3 is CASSVGSTSHGTIYF. CDR3 DNA sequence: TGCGCCAGCAGCGTCGGGTCGACGTCCCACGGCACCATATATTTT.

This clonotype turned up a few times. The genes are TRBV28 and TRBJ2-7, with D tentatively TRBD2 (6 bases). Germline CDR1 and CDR2: MDHEN and SYDVKM. The CDR3 consists of 16 residues. The V and J ends lost 0 bases and 0 bases respectively, with 12 bases between them. CDR3 sequence reads: CASSLWAGTTSYEQYV. The CDR3 coding sequence is TGTGCCAGCAGTTTATGGGCGGGGACGACCTCCTACGAGCAGTACGTC.

A few counts support this clonotype. The chain employs TRBV20-1 and TRBJ2-7, with D possibly matching TRBD1 (5 bases). V gave up 3 bases and J gave up 2 bases, with 8 bases separating them. The germline gives CDR1 DFQATT, CDR2 SNEGSKA (reference sequence). This CDR3 has 12 residues. The CDR3 is CSASQGTYEQYF. The CDR3 region has the DNA TGCAGTGCTAGCCAGGGAACCTACGAGCAGTACTTC.